The rows below give T cell receptor beta chains drawn from one sample of a study of cytomegalovirus exposure and HLA in healthy donors. Clones were read by immunoSEQ multiplex PCR, and TCRdb kept only the in-frame ones, dropping some. In the table there are about 120,000 clones, 88% of which are singletons. The specimen was PBMCs. These TCRs come from a woman younger than 35 in good health and CMV-seropositive. Both conserved end residues are part of each CDR3. The order of the fields is clone size, J gene, D gene, V gene, CDR3 length, CDR3 protein, CDR3 DNA. The D gene is left open where the match is weak. Clone sizes are given selectively: once, few, many, or a class where the clone is expanded.

>.|TRBJ1-2|.|TRBV28|15
CASSSGGGPGYGYTF
TGTGCCAGCAGTTCCGGGGGGGGCCCAGGGTATGGCTACACCTTC
>.|TRBJ2-1|TRBD2|TRBV4-1|16
CASSQGGLAGAYEQFF
TGCGCCAGCAGCCAAGGGGGACTAGCGGGAGCTTATGAGCAGTTCTTC
>.|TRBJ2-7|TRBD1|TRBV28|13
CASRHRGSYEQYF
TGTGCCAGCAGGCACAGGGGCTCCTACGAGCAGTACTTC
>.|TRBJ2-1|TRBD1|TRBV14|19
CASSPVRDRGWREVDEQFF
TGTGCCAGCAGCCCAGTACGGGACAGGGGATGGCGGGAGGTGGATGAGCAGTTCTTC
>.|TRBJ2-5|TRBD2|TRBV11-3|18
CASSLGLAGRYTQETQYF
TGTGCCAGCAGCTTAGGGCTAGCGGGACGCTATACCCAAGAGACCCAGTACTTC
>.|TRBJ1-5|TRBD1|TRBV19|17
CASSTLGQGAFDQPQHF
TGTGCCAGTAGTACGTTAGGACAGGGGGCCTTCGATCAGCCCCAGCATTTT
>.|TRBJ1-5|.|TRBV11-2|15
CASSLSTGRNQPQHF
TGTGCCAGCAGCTTATCCACAGGGCGCAATCAGCCCCAGCATTTT
>few|TRBJ2-7|.|TRBV6-5|16
CASSYSSGPPNREQYF
TGTGCCAGCAGTTACTCGTCAGGGCCACCCAATCGGGAGCAGTACTTC
>.|TRBJ1-2|.|TRBV29-1|12
CSVEGTNYGYTF
TGCAGCGTTGAAGGGACAAACTATGGCTACACCTTC
>.|TRBJ1-3|.|TRBV28|13
CASSFDLRNTIYF
TGTGCCAGCAGTTTCGACTTACGAAACACCATATATTTT
>once|TRBJ1-2|TRBD1|TRBV14|18
CASSQVAPDRDGNYGYTF
TGTGCCAGCAGCCAGGTGGCCCCTGACAGGGACGGTAACTATGGCTACACCTTC
>.|TRBJ1-2|.|TRBV6-1|14
CASSGTNLLYGYTF
TGTGCCAGCAGTGGGACAAACCTCTTGTATGGCTACACCTTC
>.|TRBJ2-2|.|TRBV19|15
CASSTPQETYGELFF
TGTGCCAGTAGTACCCCACAGGAGACCTACGGGGAGCTGTTTTTT
>.|TRBJ1-5|.|TRBV11-2|14
CASSLEHSNQPQHF
TGTGCCAGCAGCTTAGAACATAGCAATCAGCCCCAGCATTTT
>.|TRBJ1-1|TRBD1|TRBV30|14
CAWSLRGLNTEAFF
TGTGCCTGGAGTCTCAGGGGGCTGAACACTGAAGCTTTCTTT
>.|TRBJ1-1|.|TRBV11-3|12
CASGGVRAEAFF
TGTGCCAGCGGGGGGGTGAGGGCTGAAGCTTTCTTT
>.|TRBJ2-4|TRBD2|TRBV6-1|16
CASSEAASGGGNIQYF
TGTGCCAGCAGTGAAGCGGCTAGCGGGGGGGGGAACATTCAGTACTTC
>.|TRBJ2-7|.|TRBV19|15
CASSIVASTSYEQYF
TGTGCCAGTAGTATCGTGGCTAGCACCTCCTACGAGCAGTACTTC
>.|TRBJ2-3|TRBD2|TRBV4-2|16
CASSQDGSGGADTQYF
TGTGCCAGCAGCCAAGATGGGAGCGGGGGCGCAGATACGCAGTATTTT
>.|TRBJ1-2|TRBD1|TRBV19|15
CASSIVTGGNYGYTF
TGTGCCAGTAGTATAGTTACAGGGGGTAACTATGGCTACACCTTC
>few|TRBJ1-2|.|TRBV5-4|13
CASSSDGDGGYTF
TGTGCCAGCAGCAGTGATGGAGACGGTGGCTACACCTTC
>.|TRBJ1-2|.|TRBV10-3|14
CAISESRGQYGYTF
TGTGCCATCAGTGAGAGTAGGGGACAATATGGCTACACCTTC
>.|TRBJ2-3|TRBD2|TRBV5-1|16
CASSGGTSGLADTQYF
TGCGCCAGCAGCGGAGGGACTAGCGGGCTCGCGGATACGCAGTATTTT
>.|TRBJ2-7|.|TRBV19|15
CASSLWPRGRDEQYF
TGTGCCAGTAGTCTCTGGCCGCGGGGGCGGGACGAGCAGTACTTC
>.|TRBJ2-7|TRBD1|TRBV18|17
CASSPPMQGASEDEQYF
TGTGCCAGCTCACCACCGATGCAGGGGGCAAGTGAGGACGAGCAGTACTTC
>.|TRBJ2-5|TRBD1|TRBV6-5|15
CASSYSTGLGETQYF
TGTGCCAGCAGTTACTCGACAGGGTTGGGGGAGACCCAGTACTTC
>.|TRBJ2-3|.|TRBV7-3|16
CASSERAGGLTDTQYF
TGTGCCAGCAGCGAGAGAGCGGGCGGACTCACAGATACGCAGTATTTT
>.|TRBJ1-4|TRBD1|TRBV2|14
CASRSGTGYEKLFF
TGTGCCAGCAGGTCCGGGACAGGGTATGAAAAACTGTTTTTT
>.|TRBJ2-3|.|TRBV7-9|14
CASSLVSSRDTQYF
TGTGCCAGCAGCTTAGTGAGTTCGCGGGATACGCAGTATTTT
>.|TRBJ1-3|.|TRBV28|15
CASSPRGNLGNTIYF
TGTGCCAGCAGTCCGAGGGGGAATCTAGGAAACACCATATATTTT
>.|TRBJ2-2|.|TRBV25-1|16
CASSEMEGAGPGELFF
TGTGCCAGCAGTGAAATGGAAGGGGCGGGGCCCGGGGAGCTGTTTTTT
>.|TRBJ1-1|.|TRBV11-2|12
CASSLARIEAFF
TGTGCCAGCAGCTTAGCGAGAATTGAAGCTTTCTTT
>.|TRBJ1-1|.|TRBV7-2|13
CASSLEQGRVAFF
TGTGCCAGCAGCTTAGAACAGGGCCGGGTAGCTTTCTTT
>.|TRBJ2-1|TRBD1|TRBV5-1|15
CASSPGQGDSNEQFF
TGCGCCAGCAGCCCCGGACAGGGGGATAGCAATGAGCAGTTCTTC
>.|TRBJ1-3|.|TRBV11-2|13
CASAGFSGNTIYF
TGTGCCAGCGCGGGCTTCTCTGGAAACACCATATATTTT
>.|TRBJ1-2|TRBD1|TRBV7-2|14
CASSLAVRGRGYTF
TGTGCCAGCAGCTTAGCGGTGAGGGGGCGAGGCTACACCTTC
>once|TRBJ1-5|TRBD1|TRBV2|14
CASSEGQGNQPQHF
TGTGCCAGCAGTGAAGGACAGGGGAATCAGCCCCAGCATTTT
>.|TRBJ1-5|TRBD1|TRBV6-1|16
CASSVGDRVSNQPQHF
TGTGCCAGCAGTGTTGGGGACAGGGTCAGCAATCAGCCCCAGCATTTT
>.|TRBJ1-6|.|TRBV5-1|15
CASSLAARADSPLHF
TGCGCCAGCAGCTTGGCCGCCAGGGCCGATTCACCCCTCCACTTT
>.|TRBJ1-2|TRBD1|TRBV29-1|14
CSVCQQQGLHGYTF
TGCAGCGTTTGTCAGCAACAGGGGCTTCATGGCTACACCTTC
>.|TRBJ2-1|TRBD1|TRBV19|14
CASTAGGRGNEQFF
TGTGCCAGTACAGCAGGGGGAAGGGGCAATGAGCAGTTCTTC
>many|TRBJ2-1|.|TRBV6-1|13
CASSEALLTSKFF
TGTGCCAGCAGTGAAGCGCTTCTCACTAGCAAGTTCTTC
>.|TRBJ2-1|TRBD2|TRBV7-6|15
CASSFTSGSRNEQFF
TGTGCCAGCAGCTTTACTAGCGGGAGTAGGAATGAGCAGTTCTTC
>.|TRBJ1-2|.|TRBV5-1|19
CASSLIPADGLHPNYGYTF
TGCGCCAGCAGCTTGATCCCGGCAGACGGACTACACCCAAACTATGGCTACACCTTC
>.|TRBJ2-1|.|TRBV7-3|15
CASSFGGGQNNEQFF
TGTGCCAGCAGCTTCGGTGGGGGACAAAACAATGAGCAGTTCTTC
>.|TRBJ1-1|.|TRBV27|17
CASSPHPGGSMNTEAFF
TGTGCCAGCAGTCCTCACCCCGGGGGTTCCATGAACACTGAAGCTTTCTTT
>once|TRBJ1-5|.|TRBV29-1|15
CSVAGGDFGNQPQHF
TGCAGCGTCGCGGGAGGGGATTTTGGCAATCAGCCCCAGCATTTT